The following is a T cell receptor (beta chain) sequence with its context. What antigen it recognizes has not been identified. An end of the junction does not agree with germline; a read error may underlie this. The meaning of the sample's time point label: baseline before first vaccination. The vaccinee samples were drawn from two UK trials, COV001 and COV002, one of which was a single-blind randomized controlled phase 2/3 trial testing AZD1222 (ChAdOx1 nCoV-19) in healthy adults. For TCRbeta chain sequencing, PBMC samples from trial participants were taken at day 0 and at day 28 after the second dose. This entry is derived from a study of T cell responses to AZD1222 COVID-19 vaccine (TCRdb year 2021). About the full investigation: Because spike-specific TCR depth and breadth did not differ between the two schedules, AZD1222 recipients who got a second dose at roughly 4 weeks were pooled with those who got a second dose at roughly 12 weeks. TCR sequencing was performed for about 250 trial participants, of whom roughly 200 were given two doses of AZD1222 and around 25 were given two doses of MenACWY control vaccine. Enrollment into the trials was organized by age into subgroups of 18-55, 56-69 and 70-plus years, and those subgroups contained roughly 150, 30 and 60 TCR-sequenced participants, respectively. The full study reports these points: Participants were mostly white British and included more females than males, and it was suggested by the authors that clonal diversity may have been underestimated. A significant rise in spike-specific TCR breadth and depth was observed after two AZD1222 doses relative to day 0 and relative to MenACWY recipients. Reportedly, almost half of the unique spike-specific TCRs recognized epitopes lying outside the regions that are mutated in the B.1.351 and B.1.1.7 variants. The vaccine-associated CD4 TCRs covered the entire spike protein, and the dominant responses fell in regions 160-218 and 743-854. Because no samples from the day 14 peak response were available, repertoires could be characterized only after the peak T cell response. In the small 56-69-year group, the increase in depth fell short of significance, most likely because of low power. Conclusions about previously exposed vaccinees were limited because only six or seven AZD1222 recipients were SARS-CoV-2 seropositive at baseline.

The CDR3 regions of human TCRbeta chains were analyzed by immunosequencing. The authors' pipeline ran thus. Repertoire TCRs were checked for matches against a reference library of SARS-CoV-2-specific TCRs that had been generated using the MIRA antigen-specificity platform. Breadth was defined as the fraction of unique TCRs that were SARS-CoV-2-associated, and depth was defined as the fraction of total T cells that were SARS-CoV-2-associated. Using the MIRA data, each spike-specific TCR was mapped to the spike region that the TCR reacts to and placed in a CD4 or CD8 class. Log10-transformed breadth and depth values were compared by one-way ANOVA with Sidak's multiple comparisons tests. This immuneACCESS table, as held by TCRdb, lists in-frame sequences with V and J called but not all clones. Of the missing ones, under half trace to an unresolved V gene in checked studies; the others have no known cause. V and J calls and clone size are copied from that table; D and trimming were computed from the DNA. The sample yields about 86,000 clones; approximately 85% were counted once. Roughly 5.2% of the sample rests with the top ten.

The germline V gene (reference sequence) yields SSHAT for CDR1 and FNYEAQ for CDR2. From the cysteine up to the phenylalanine, the CDR3 has a length of 13 residues. The kept DNA is CDR3 alone, 39 bases in frame from the first base. The chain couples TRBV7-7 to TRBJ2-1; there is no confident call for the D gene. This TCR was sampled from an adult in good health. The source material was peripheral blood, sampled on day 0 of AZD1222 vaccination. The nucleotide sequence reads TGTGCTAGCAGCTCTAGGGTGGGGAATGAGCAGTTCTTC. Its product reads: CASSSRVGNEQFF.